This TCR beta chain was documented in a study of glioma-infiltrating T cells after dendritic cell vaccination. About the research overall: Patients had newly diagnosed or recurrent glioblastoma and received dendritic cell vaccines.

V was pared by 2 bases and J by 0 bases, with 8 bases between. Germline V gene data show CDR1 as SGHAT and CDR2 as FQNNGV. The CDR3 runs to 15 residues. Only patients with spare fresh-frozen tumor and over two years of follow-up were included. Blood PBMC samples: pre-vaccination, two weeks post third vaccination, and at tumor progression. Assay used: immunoSEQ multiplex PCR; TCRdb lists only in-frame clones, some missing. This sample yields around 96,000 clones, of which 70% to 80% are seen a single time; over 5% belongs to the top ten. This clone was detected only a few times. The TCR comes from a human donor with glioblastoma. The chain uses TRBV11-2 and TRBJ1-5; D not resolved. This material consisted of blood, taken before dendritic cell vaccination. The CDR3 coding sequence is TGTGCCAGCAGCTTAAACAGTTATAGCAATCAGCCCCAGCATTTT. This gives the protein CASSLNSYSNQPQHF.